These T cell receptor beta chains were read from a single sample in a study of shared clonotypes between healthy human individuals. Assay: immunoSEQ multiplex PCR; the TCRdb copy retains only in-frame clones and omits some. The repertoire holds 400,000 to 600,000 clones, approximately 95% seen once, with about 0.06% in the top ten. Sequencing input: naive CD4+ T cells sorted from blood. The receptors come from a woman aged 25 to 39 in good health. Both conserved end residues are part of each CDR3. The D gene is left open where the match is weak. Size is omitted from some rows. Given values are once, few, many or a class for expanded clones.

j_gene	abundance	v_gene	d_gene	CDR3aa	CDR3nt
TRBJ2-7	.	TRBV2	TRBD2	CASIRLAGAHEQYF	TGTGCCAGCATCCGGCTAGCGGGAGCTCACGAGCAGTACTTC
TRBJ2-7	.	TRBV19	.	CASSIRGGSSYEQYF	TGTGCCAGTAGTATTCGAGGTGGAAGCTCCTACGAGCAGTACTTC
TRBJ2-6	.	TRBV5-1	.	CASSLATQGNGANVLTF	TGCGCCAGCAGCTTGGCTACCCAGGGGAACGGGGCCAACGTCCTGACTTTC
TRBJ1-2	.	TRBV28	.	CASSLAWPGYTF	TGTGCCAGCAGTTTAGCGTGGCCTGGCTACACCTTC
TRBJ1-2	.	TRBV6-1	TRBD1	CASSAQDRDGYTF	TGTGCCAGCAGTGCCCAAGACAGGGACGGCTACACCTTC
TRBJ1-2	few	TRBV6-1	.	CASSEAGGYGYTF	TGTGCCAGCAGTGAAGCTGGGGGCTATGGCTACACCTTC
TRBJ1-2	once	TRBV19	.	CASSPRTASVYGYTF	TGTGCCAGTAGTCCCCGGACAGCTTCAGTCTATGGCTACACCTTC
TRBJ2-4	.	TRBV4-1	.	CASSQVLGLAKNIQYF	TGCGCCAGCAGCCAAGTACTGGGTCTAGCCAAAAACATTCAGTACTTC
TRBJ2-5	.	TRBV7-7	.	CASSLGGTQETQYF	TGTGCCAGCAGCTTAGGGGGGACCCAAGAGACCCAGTACTTC
TRBJ2-1	.	TRBV27	TRBD2	CASSTTSVGGYYNEQFF	TGTGCCAGCAGTACGACTAGCGTAGGGGGATACTACAATGAGCAGTTCTTC
TRBJ2-1	.	TRBV4-1	TRBD2	CASSSTPATSGRNEQFF	TGCGCCAGCAGCTCTACCCCGGCCACTAGCGGGAGAAATGAGCAGTTCTTC
TRBJ2-2	.	TRBV5-1	.	CASSLSVGRNTGELFF	TGCGCCAGCAGCTTGAGTGTCGGGAGAAACACCGGGGAGCTGTTTTTT
TRBJ1-1	.	TRBV19	.	CASSIVVGNTEAFF	TGTGCCAGTAGTATAGTCGTCGGAAACACTGAAGCTTTCTTT
TRBJ1-1	.	TRBV5-1	TRBD1	CASSRTGTVNTEAFF	TGCGCCAGCAGCAGAACCGGGACAGTGAACACTGAAGCTTTCTTT
TRBJ1-5	.	TRBV19	TRBD1	CASVDRGRSNQPQHF	TGTGCCAGCGTGGACAGGGGGCGTTCCAATCAGCCCCAGCATTTT
TRBJ1-3	.	TRBV5-5	.	CASSLGSSGNTIYF	TGTGCCAGCAGCTTGGGGAGCTCTGGAAACACCATATATTTT
TRBJ2-3	.	TRBV30	TRBD2	CAWSVLAGATDTQYF	TGTGCCTGGAGTGTACTAGCGGGAGCCACAGATACGCAGTATTTT
TRBJ2-5	.	TRBV25-1	TRBD2	CASSEYLAGGETQYF	TGTGCCAGCAGTGAATATCTAGCGGGAGGCGAGACCCAGTACTTC
TRBJ2-7	.	TRBV5-1	.	CASRKLVGAYEQYF	TGCGCCAGCAGGAAACTAGTGGGGGCCTACGAGCAGTACTTC
TRBJ1-1	.	TRBV7-3	TRBD1	CASSPPGQGRAFF	TGTGCCAGCAGCCCCCCGGGACAGGGGCGAGCTTTCTTT
TRBJ2-3	.	TRBV5-8	TRBD2	CASSLARLAGSDTQYF	TGTGCCAGCAGCTTGGCGCGACTAGCGGGATCAGATACGCAGTATTTT
TRBJ1-4	.	TRBV7-9	.	CASSTRTSLREKLFF	TGTGCCAGCAGCACCCGGACTAGTCTCCGTGAAAAACTGTTTTTT
TRBJ2-7	.	TRBV18	TRBD1	CASSPTGSSYEQYF	TGTGCCAGCTCACCGACAGGGAGCTCCTACGAGCAGTACTTC
TRBJ2-7	.	TRBV11-2	.	CASSLDGGERDEQYF	TGTGCCAGCAGCTTAGATGGGGGCGAAAGGGACGAGCAGTACTTC
TRBJ1-5	.	TRBV28	.	CASSFVGRSKKPQHF	TGTGCCAGCAGTTTCGTGGGCAGGTCTAAAAAGCCCCAGCATTTT
TRBJ2-5	once	TRBV6-5	TRBD1	CASSNRGRETQYF	TGTGCCAGCAGTAACAGGGGACGGGAGACCCAGTACTTC
TRBJ1-2	.	TRBV6-5	TRBD1	CASSRQGDNYGYTF	TGTGCCAGCAGTCGCCAGGGGGACAACTATGGCTACACCTTC